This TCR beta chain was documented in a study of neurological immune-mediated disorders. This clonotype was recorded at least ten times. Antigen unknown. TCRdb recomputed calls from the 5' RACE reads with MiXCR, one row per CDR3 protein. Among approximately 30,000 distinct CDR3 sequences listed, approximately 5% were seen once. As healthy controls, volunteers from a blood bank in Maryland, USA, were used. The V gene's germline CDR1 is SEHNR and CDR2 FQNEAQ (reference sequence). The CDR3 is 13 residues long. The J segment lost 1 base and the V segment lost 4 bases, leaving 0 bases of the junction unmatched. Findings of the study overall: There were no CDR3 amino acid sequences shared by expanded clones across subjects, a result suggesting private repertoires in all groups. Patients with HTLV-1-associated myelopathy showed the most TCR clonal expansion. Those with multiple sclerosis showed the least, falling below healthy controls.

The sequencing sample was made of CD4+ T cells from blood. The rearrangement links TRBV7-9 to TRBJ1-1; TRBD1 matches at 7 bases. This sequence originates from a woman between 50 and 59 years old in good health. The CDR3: CASSWTGNTEAFF. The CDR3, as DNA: TGTGCCAGCAGCTGGACAGGGAACACTGAAGCTTTCTTT.